This T cell receptor beta chain was captured in a study of T cell responses to AZD1222 COVID-19 vaccine. Germline CDR1 and CDR2: DFQATT and SNEGSKA (reference sequence). The CDR3 totals 11 residues. V was cut by 4 bases and J by 3 bases, with 6 bases left in between. Profiled with immunoSEQ multiplex PCR; TCRdb holds only in-frame clones, not every one. The sample includes about 99,000 clones, more than 85% of them seen just once. The TCR comes from an adult in good health. The sequences come from peripheral blood, collected on day 0 of AZD1222 vaccination. This chain joins TRBV20-1 and TRBJ2-5; no reliable D call. This CDR3 is CSATPEETQYF. The DNA for the CDR3 is TGCAGTGCTACCCCGGAAGAGACCCAGTACTTC.